This T cell receptor (beta chain) was obtained from a study of control samples from healthy donors and cancer patients. Some clones are missing from TCRdb's copy, which holds only in-frame ones; the method was immunoSEQ multiplex PCR. The sample lists around 75,000 clones; 84% were seen once. The material sequenced was blood. This clonotype was obtained from a man over 45 in good health.

Here the CDR3 reads CASSVSLFTDTQYF. CDR3 DNA sequence: TGTGCCAGCAGCGTAAGTCTATTCACAGATACGCAGTATTTT. The chain carries TRBV9 and TRBJ2-3; no firm D call. The V gene lost 1 base and the J gene lost 2 bases, with 8 bases spanning the gap. This CDR3 contains 14 residues. CDR1 and CDR2 from the germline V gene are SGDLS and YYNGEE.